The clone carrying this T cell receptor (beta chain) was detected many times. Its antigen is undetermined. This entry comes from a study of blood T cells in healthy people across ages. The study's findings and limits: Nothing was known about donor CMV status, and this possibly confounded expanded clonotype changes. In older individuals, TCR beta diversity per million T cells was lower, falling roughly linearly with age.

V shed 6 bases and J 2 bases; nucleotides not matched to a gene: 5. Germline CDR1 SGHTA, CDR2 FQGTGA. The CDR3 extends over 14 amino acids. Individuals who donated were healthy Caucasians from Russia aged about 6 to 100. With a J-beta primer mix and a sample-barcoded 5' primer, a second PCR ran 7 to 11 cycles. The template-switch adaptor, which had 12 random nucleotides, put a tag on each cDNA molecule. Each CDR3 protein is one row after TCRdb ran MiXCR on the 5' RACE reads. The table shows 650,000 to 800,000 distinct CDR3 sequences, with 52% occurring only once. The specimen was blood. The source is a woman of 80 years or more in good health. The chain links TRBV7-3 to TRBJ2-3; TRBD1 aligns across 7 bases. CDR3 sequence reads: CASSPGQITDTQYF. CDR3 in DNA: TGTGCCAGCAGTCCGGGACAGATCACAGATACGCAGTATTTT.